Below, 16 T cell receptor beta chains from the same sample are listed, as sequenced in a study of blood T cells in healthy people across ages. It was with a sample-barcoded 5' primer and a J-beta primer mix that a second PCR of roughly 7 to 12 cycles was run. A single record per CDR3 protein comes from TCRdb applying MiXCR to the 5' RACE reads. The sample comprises around 1,000,000 distinct CDR3 sequences, roughly 24% of which are singletons, and about 0.69% rests with the top ten. This same sample was also part of a study on T cells of mothers and their children.

The source material was blood. The receptors were sampled from a girl aged 2 to 10 in good health.

This rearrangement joins TRBV4-2 to TRBJ1-2, with no clear D. The CDR3 extends over 15 amino acids. V dropped 4 bases and J dropped 6 bases, with 18 bases sitting between them. Germline lookup yields CDR1 LGHNA and CDR2 YNFKEQ. Here the CDR3 DNA reads TGTGCCAGCAGCCCCGGAGAATGGGGAGCGGATGGCTACACCTTC. It is translated as CASSPGEWGADGYTF.

This clonotype came up a few times. The chain employs TRBV2 and TRBJ2-7; D ambiguous. From germline, CDR1 is SNHLY and CDR2 FYNNEI. V lost 6 bases to trimming and J lost 7 bases, with 10 bases between them. The CDR3 runs 11 residues. The CDR3 DNA sequence: TGTGCCAGCAGCGTGGTGGAAGAGCAGTACTTC. Translation gives CASSVVEEQYF.

V gene TRBV12-3 or TRBV12-4 combines with J gene TRBJ1-1; maybe TRBD1 (5 bases). The V and J ends lost 3 bases and 0 bases respectively, with 14 bases between them. This CDR3 has 16 amino acids. The CDR3 region is CASSLGVGLMNTEAFF. The CDR3 nucleotides are TGTGCCAGCAGTTTGGGGGTAGGCCTCATGAACACTGAAGCTTTCTTT.

The chain carries TRBV5-6 and TRBJ2-2; D unresolved. Trimming took off 0 bases at V and 2 bases at J, with 8 bases between the two ends. The CDR3 is made up of 15 amino acids. From germline, CDR1 is SGHDT and CDR2 YYEEEE. In DNA, the CDR3 is TGTGCCAGCAGCTTGGCCCCGATTAACACCGGGGAGCTGTTTTTT. This gives the protein CASSLAPINTGELFF.

J is TRBJ2-7 and V is TRBV4-1, with 9 positions matching TRBD2. J was trimmed by 1 base and V by 3 bases; bases with no gene match: 4. The CDR3 spans 15 residues. The V gene's germline CDR1 is MGHRA and CDR2 YSYEKL. The CDR3 sequence is CASSHLLAGSYEQYF. The DNA for the CDR3 is TGCGCCAGCAGCCATCTCCTAGCGGGGTCCTACGAGCAGTACTTC.

In this sample, this clonotype turned up a few times. The chain uses TRBV5-4 and TRBJ2-1, with TRBD2 identical over 11 bases. TRBJ2-5 explains the end of the DNA better; the J call may be wrong. CDR1 is SGHNT, CDR2 YYREEE, per germline (reference sequence). CDR3 length: 16 residues. CDR3 protein: CASSSDLAGGGETQYF. As DNA, the CDR3 is TGTGCCAGCAGCTCAGATCTAGCGGGGGGTGGGGAGACCCAGTACTTC.

This clonotype was observed a few times. CDR3: CASSLTGEYNEQFF. Written as DNA, the CDR3 is TGTGCCAGCAGCTTGACAGGTGAATACAATGAGCAGTTCTTC. The J gene is TRBJ2-5, the V gene TRBV13; tentative D call: TRBD1 (6 bases). The J call may be faulty, since TRBJ2-1 better matches the DNA end. Germline lookup yields CDR1 PRHDT and CDR2 FYEKMQ (reference sequence). This CDR3 comprises 14 residues.

V gene TRBV20-1 combines with J gene TRBJ2-5; 8 bases map to TRBD1. Germline CDR1 reads DFQATT; CDR2 reads SNEGSKA (reference sequence). Losses at the gene ends were 3 bases for V and 0 bases for J; bases not matched to a gene: 12. This CDR3 is built from 17 residues. The CDR3 loop reads CSASRPGTGPYQETQYF. The CDR3 DNA reads TGCAGTGCTAGCCGCCCCGGGACAGGACCGTACCAAGAGACCCAGTACTTC.

This clonotype was seen a few times. The chain uses TRBV9 and TRBJ2-5; 8 bases agree with TRBD1. The germline V gene encodes CDR1 SGDLS and CDR2 YYNGEE. V trimming: 0 bases; J trimming: 2 bases; junction bases outside the gene matches: 3. The CDR3 contains 15 residues. CDR3 residues: CASSVGDRRQETQYF. CDR3 sequence (DNA): TGTGCCAGCAGCGTAGGGGACAGGCGACAAGAGACCCAGTACTTC.

This clonotype was seen more than once but under ten times. V and J are TRBV18 and TRBJ2-1, with 10 bases aligning to TRBD2. The end of the DNA aligns better with TRBJ2-7, so the J call may be wrong. Germline V gene sequence: CDR1 KGHSH, CDR2 LQKENI. This CDR3 contains 15 residues. CDR3 coding DNA: TGTGCCAGCTCACAGCCGAGCGGGAGGGGATACGAGCAGTACTTC. Residues: CASSQPSGRGYEQYF.

The rearrangement links TRBV7-2 to TRBJ1-5; TRBD1 agrees at 7 bases. Germline V lookup: CDR1 SGHTA, CDR2 FQGNSA. J gave up 6 bases and V 6 bases, and 8 bases lay outside the gene matches. The length of the CDR3 is 14 residues. CDR3 nucleotides: TGTGCCAGCAGTTACAGGGGATTGGGTCAGCCCCAGCATTTT. As protein: CASSYRGLGQPQHF.

This clonotype has more than one count but fewer than ten. This rearrangement joins TRBV6-1 to TRBJ2-6; D is perhaps TRBD1 (6 bases). Trimming left V 4 bases short and J 0 bases short, with 16 bases between. Germline V gene data show CDR1 as MNHNS and CDR2 as SASEGT. This CDR3 has 18 residues. The CDR3 DNA reads TGTGCCAGCAGTGGACGGACAGATTTAATCTCTGGGGCCAACGTCCTGACTTTC. Its protein is CASSGRTDLISGANVLTF.

The chain couples TRBV29-1 to TRBJ2-1; D gene uncertain. Matching the DNA end better, TRBJ2-5 makes the J call doubtful. Germline values: CDR1 SQVTM, CDR2 ANQGSEA. The CDR3 spans 13 residues. Here the CDR3 DNA reads TGCAGCTCCGTGGATGGGGAACAAGAGACCCAGTACTTC. This gives the protein CSSVDGEQETQYF.

This clonotype was counted only a few times. The genes are TRBV2 and TRBJ2-5; the D gene could be TRBD1 or TRBD2 (5 bases each). Germline loops: CDR1 SNHLY, CDR2 FYNNEI. The V end was cut by 10 bases, the J end by 4 bases, with 10 bases between. The CDR3 runs 11 residues. The CDR3 DNA sequence: TGTGCCATCCAGGGAGTAGAGACCCAGTACTTC. Translated, it gives CAIQGVETQYF.

The chain couples TRBV5-1 to TRBJ2-7; D possibly uses TRBD1 or TRBD2 (6 bases each). The CDR3 sequence is 15 residues long. Germline CDR1 and CDR2: SGHRS and YFSETQ. Trimming pared 7 bases from V and 3 bases from J, leaving 20 bases between. The CDR3 sequence: CASSLVGGTGYEQYF. The CDR3 nucleotides read TGCGCCAGCTCCCTTGTAGGGGGGACGGGCTACGAGCAGTACTTC.

The chain links TRBV20-1 to TRBJ2-5; 7 bases fit TRBD1. CDR3 length: 13 residues. Germline V CDR1 and CDR2: DFQATT, SNEGSKA (reference sequence). Losses at the gene ends were 3 bases for V and 7 bases for J; bases not matched to a gene: 8. Here the CDR3 DNA reads TGCAGTGCTAGGAGAGGGGGCGAAGGGACCCAGTACTTC. Protein: CSARRGGEGTQYF.